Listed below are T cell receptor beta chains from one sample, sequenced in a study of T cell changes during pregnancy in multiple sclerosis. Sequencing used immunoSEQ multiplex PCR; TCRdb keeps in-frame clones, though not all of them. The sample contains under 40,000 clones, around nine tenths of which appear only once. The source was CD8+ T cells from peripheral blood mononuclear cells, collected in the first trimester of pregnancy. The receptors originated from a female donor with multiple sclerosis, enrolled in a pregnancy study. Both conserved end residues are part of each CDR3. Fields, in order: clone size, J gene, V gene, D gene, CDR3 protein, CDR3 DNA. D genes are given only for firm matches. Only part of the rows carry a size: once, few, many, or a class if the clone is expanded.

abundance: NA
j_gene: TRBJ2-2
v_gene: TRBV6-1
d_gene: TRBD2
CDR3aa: CASIGGADTGELFF
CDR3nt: TGTGCCAGCATCGGGGGGGCCGACACCGGGGAGCTGTTTTTT

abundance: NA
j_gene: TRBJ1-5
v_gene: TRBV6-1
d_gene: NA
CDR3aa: CASSEAGAGGNQPQHF
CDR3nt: TGTGCCAGCAGTGAAGCGGGGGCGGGGGGCAATCAGCCCCAGCATTTT

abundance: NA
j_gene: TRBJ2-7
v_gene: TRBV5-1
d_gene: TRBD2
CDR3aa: CASSPTSRGGTSYEQYF
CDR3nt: TGCGCCAGCAGCCCGACCAGCCGGGGGGGCACCTCCTACGAGCAGTACTTC

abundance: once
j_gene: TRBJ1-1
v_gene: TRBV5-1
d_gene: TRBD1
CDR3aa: CASSLQGSTEAFF
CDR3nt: TGCGCCAGCAGCTTACAGGGGAGCACTGAAGCTTTCTTT

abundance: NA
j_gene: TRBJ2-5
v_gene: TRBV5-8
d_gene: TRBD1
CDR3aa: CASSPGQGAFGSGETQYF
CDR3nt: TGTGCCAGCAGCCCGGGACAGGGGGCATTCGGTTCCGGAGAGACCCAGTACTTC

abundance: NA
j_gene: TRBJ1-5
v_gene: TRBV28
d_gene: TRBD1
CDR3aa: CASSDDRGSNQPQHF
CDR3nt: TGTGCCAGCAGTGATGACAGGGGAAGCAATCAGCCCCAGCATTTT

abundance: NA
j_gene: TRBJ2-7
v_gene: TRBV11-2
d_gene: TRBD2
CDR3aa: CASSPWGGSNYEQYF
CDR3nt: TGTGCCAGCAGCCCGTGGGGCGGGAGCAATTACGAGCAGTACTTC

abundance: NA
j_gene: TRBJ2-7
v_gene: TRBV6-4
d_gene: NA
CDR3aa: CASSDSRQTYEQYF
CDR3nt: TGTGCCAGCAGTGACTCCCGACAGACCTACGAGCAGTACTTC

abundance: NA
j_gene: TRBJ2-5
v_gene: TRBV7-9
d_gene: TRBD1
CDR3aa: CASSLGQGSLETQYF
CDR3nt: TGTGCCAGCAGCTTAGGACAGGGGAGTTTGGAGACCCAGTACTTC

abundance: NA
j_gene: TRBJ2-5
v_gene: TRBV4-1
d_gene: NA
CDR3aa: CASSNGGAGLGETQYF
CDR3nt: TGCGCCAGCAGCAATGGGGGGGCGGGACTCGGAGAGACCCAGTACTTC

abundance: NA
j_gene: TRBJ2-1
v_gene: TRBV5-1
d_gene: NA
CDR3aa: CASSFGEMYEQFF
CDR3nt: TGCGCCAGCAGCTTCGGTGAGATGTATGAGCAGTTCTTC